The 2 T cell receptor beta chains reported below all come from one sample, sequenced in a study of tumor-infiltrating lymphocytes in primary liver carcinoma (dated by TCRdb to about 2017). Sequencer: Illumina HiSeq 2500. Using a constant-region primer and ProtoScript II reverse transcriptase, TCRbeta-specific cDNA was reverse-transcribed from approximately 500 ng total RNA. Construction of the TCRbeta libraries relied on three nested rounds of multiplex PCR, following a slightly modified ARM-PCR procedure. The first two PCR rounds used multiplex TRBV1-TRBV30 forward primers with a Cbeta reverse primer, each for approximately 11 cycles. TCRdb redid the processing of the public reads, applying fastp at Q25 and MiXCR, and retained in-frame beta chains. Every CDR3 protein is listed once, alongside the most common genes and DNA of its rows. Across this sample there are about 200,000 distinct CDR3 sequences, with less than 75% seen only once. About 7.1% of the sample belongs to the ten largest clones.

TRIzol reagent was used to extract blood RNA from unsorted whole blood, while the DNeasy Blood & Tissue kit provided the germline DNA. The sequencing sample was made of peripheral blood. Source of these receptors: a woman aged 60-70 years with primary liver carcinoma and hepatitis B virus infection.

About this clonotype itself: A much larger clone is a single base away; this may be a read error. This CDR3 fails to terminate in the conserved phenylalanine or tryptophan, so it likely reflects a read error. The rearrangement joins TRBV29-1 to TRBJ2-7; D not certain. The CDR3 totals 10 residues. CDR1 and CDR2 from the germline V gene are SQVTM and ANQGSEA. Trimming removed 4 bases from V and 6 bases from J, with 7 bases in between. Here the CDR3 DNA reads TGCAGCGTTGGAGAGGCCGAGCAGTACCTC. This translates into CSVGEAEQYL.

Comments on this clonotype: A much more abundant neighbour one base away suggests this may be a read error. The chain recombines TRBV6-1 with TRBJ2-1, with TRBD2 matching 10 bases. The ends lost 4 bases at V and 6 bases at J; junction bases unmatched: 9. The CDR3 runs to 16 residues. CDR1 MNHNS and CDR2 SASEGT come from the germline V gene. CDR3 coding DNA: TGTGCCAGCAGTGGGTCTAGCGGGAGATTGGGCAATGAGCAGTTCTTC. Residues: CASSGSSGRLGNEQFF.